This entry features one T cell receptor beta chain sequence. The data were taken from a study of blood T cell repertoires in COVID-19. Participants spanned ages about 18 to 100 years and resided in about 24 US areas. V was pared by 10 bases and J by 6 bases, with 10 bases of the junction left unmatched. This CDR3 spans 14 amino acids. The germline V gene encodes CDR1 SNHLY and CDR2 FYNNEI. Sequencing was performed with immunoSEQ multiplex PCR; in TCRdb, only in-frame clones are kept and a portion is missing. The sample holds some 300,000 clones, 88% seen once. The TCR sequence derives from a woman aged 55-69 years in a cohort exposed to, infected with or recovered from COVID-19 (not recorded which). The rearrangement uses TRBV2 and TRBJ2-2; 8 nucleotides match TRBD2. Sequenced sample: PBMCs or T cells enriched from blood (not recorded which). In nucleotides, the CDR3 is TGTGCCACTCAGCGGGAGAAACGAGCCGGGGAGCTGTTTTTT. Translated, it gives CATQREKRAGELFF.